The T cell receptor beta chain described here comes from a study of shared clonotypes between healthy human individuals (dated by TCRdb to 2020 to 2022). The study in broad terms: A few men and two women, aged 18 to 49 years, made up the cohort. To increase sequencing depth and limit assay-specific biases, different laboratories used diverse techniques to prepare libraries and sequence TCR repertoires. The study deeply sequenced blood TCR repertoires of several healthy adults to estimate repertoire size and the extent of clonotype sharing between individuals. Per donor, three plates each were used for CD4 naive and CD4 memory, two for CD8 naive, and one for CD8 memory. Per donor, leukapheresis produced somewhere between about 0.9 and 10 billion PBMCs. Paper-wide results and their limitations: Even with the large sequencing depth, rarefaction of the sorted-subset datasets indicated that sequencing was incomplete. Because the study included only a small number of donors, the genetic and exposure-history diversity represented was limited. Naive subsets generally had larger estimated clonotype richness than memory subsets. Pairwise subsampling indicated that sequencing depth was expected to affect the degree of clonotype sharing among donors. Sampling was restricted to blood, and TCR repertoires in tissue are likely to differ from TCR repertoires in blood. About 4.5% of naive CD4, roughly 3.6% of naive CD8, roughly 2.5% of memory CD4, and 0.4% of memory CD8 clonotypes were shared across four donors. Higher generation probabilities were observed for clonotypes shared by all four sorted-subset donors than for non-shared clonotypes.

Donors were healthy HIV-negative adults with no recently reported acute infections or vaccinations. Every donor was a Caucasian adult residing in Nashville, Tennessee, USA. CD4+ T cells were enriched through magnetic negative selection, after which naive cells were positively selected on CD45RA and the remaining negative fraction served as the memory subset. Blood was obtained by leukapheresis, after which PBMCs were separated by Ficoll-Histopaque density gradient centrifugation and cryopreserved in liquid nitrogen vapor phase. Analytical flow cytometry was used to check the purity and quantity of every magnetically sorted T cell population. Genomic DNA was isolated from every sorted fraction and measured by UV absorbance on a Nanodrop 2000c. Concerning this clone itself: Its antigen remains undetermined. No base quality values were provided; no much bigger clone lies one nucleotide off.

Using the deep immunoSEQ assay, TCR CDR3 regions were amplified from genomic DNA by multiplex PCR. Extracted genomic DNA from each cell subset was spread evenly across all wells of several immunoSEQ 96-well plates, with each plate serving as a replicate. For sorted subsets, about 200 ng genomic DNA, equal to 30,000 to 35,000 T cell genomes, was loaded into each replicate PCR. The purified libraries were quantified using a Qubit 3.0 fluorometer, sized with a Bioanalyzer 2100, and then quantified again using the KAPA Library Quantification kit. Every immunoSEQ 96-well plate was sequenced on a separate single-read 150-cycle Illumina NextSeq 550 flow cell. The paper's processing steps were these. Because only junctional sequences without quality scores were contained in the immunoSEQ output, filtering matching that applied to full-length reads could not be performed. To assign V/J genes and CDR3, sequences were annotated against IMGT germline references using PyIR, a Python wrapper for IgBLAST v1.9. Any read was removed if the V/J assignment was weak (E-value above 1e-6), the CDR3 was missing, or the read contained stop codons, out-of-frame junctions, or ambiguous translated residues. V3J clonotypes were defined as sequences sharing an identical inferred V gene, J gene, and CDR3 amino acid sequence. The percentage overlap between two repertoires was calculated by dividing the number of shared unique clonotypes by the size of the smaller repertoire. Three approaches were used to assess repertoire richness: RTK rarefaction, the Chao1 estimator, and Recon v2.1 estimates of unobserved clonotypes. For all TCRbeta clonotypes obtained by the gDNA method from a few donors, generation probabilities were computed with OLGA. Sourced from immuneACCESS, this table was stored by TCRdb with only in-frame sequences that have V and J called. A share of the clones is absent; for the studies checked, an unresolved V gene accounts for under half, and the remainder has no known explanation. V, J and clone size are taken as reported in that table, and D and trimming were inferred from the DNA itself. Within this sample are more than 1.2 million clones, with approximately 98.5% of them counted one time only. Together, the top ten hold about 0.35% of the sample.

This TCR was recovered from a man aged 25 to 40 in good health. Sequenced sample: naive CD4+ T cells sorted from blood. This specimen's cell subset or site label, interpreted: CD45RA+ positively selected.

The DNA sequence follows: TGTGCCAGCAGCCGAGGTGGGACTAGCGCCTACGAGCAGTACTTC. Its protein product is CASSRGGTSAYEQYF. Recombination connected TRBV7-9 to TRBJ2-7, with TRBD2 identical over 10 junction bases. From the cysteine through the phenylalanine, the CDR3 covers 15 amino acids. The DNA shown is the 45-base CDR3, in frame from base 1. The CDR1 and CDR2 encoded by the germline V gene (reference sequence) are SEHNR and FQNEAQ. Clipping removes 5 bases from V and 2 bases from J, with 6 as the unmatched junction base count.